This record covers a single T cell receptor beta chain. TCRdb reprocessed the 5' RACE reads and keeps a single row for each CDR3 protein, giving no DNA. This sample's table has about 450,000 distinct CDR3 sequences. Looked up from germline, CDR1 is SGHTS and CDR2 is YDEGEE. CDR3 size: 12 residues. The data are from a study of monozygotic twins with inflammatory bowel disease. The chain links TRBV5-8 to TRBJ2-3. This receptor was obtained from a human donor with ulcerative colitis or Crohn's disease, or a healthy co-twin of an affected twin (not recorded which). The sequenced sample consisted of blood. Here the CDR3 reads CSLGVGTDTQYF.